These 32 T cell receptor beta chains originate from one sample sequenced in a study of blood T cell repertoires in COVID-19. The data were produced by immunoSEQ multiplex PCR, yet TCRdb's version contains in-frame clones alone and is incomplete. The sample yields about 180,000 clones, 90% seen once. Specimen: peripheral blood. These receptor sequences come from a man in his fifties with acute or convalescent COVID-19.

V usage is TRBV7-9 and J usage is TRBJ1-1; D remains ambiguous. The CDR3 is 14 amino acids. Trimming took off 0 bases at V and 6 bases at J, with 11 bases between the two ends. CDR1 is SEHNR and CDR2 is FQNEAQ in the germline V gene (reference sequence). The CDR3 is CASSLAWRAAEAFF. The DNA for the CDR3 is TGTGCCAGCAGCTTAGCCTGGAGGGCCGCTGAAGCTTTCTTT.

J is TRBJ1-1 and V is TRBV28; D unclear. The CDR3 has 14 amino acids. From germline, CDR1 is MDHEN and CDR2 SYDVKM. The V end was cut by 5 bases, the J end by 4 bases, with 14 bases between. The CDR3 sequence is CASSPGGRSTEAFF. DNA of the CDR3: TGTGCCAGCAGTCCCGGCGGGAGATCCACTGAAGCTTTCTTT. The variable domain in full, completed from reference TRBV28 and TRBJ1-1, reads DVKVTQSSRYLVKRTGEKVFLECVQDMDHENMFWYRQDPGLGLRLIYFSYDVKMKEKGDIPEGYSVSREKKERFSLILESASTNQTSMYLCASSPGGRSTEAFFGQGTRLTVV.

The rearrangement links TRBV7-9 to TRBJ2-1; 10 positions agree with TRBD2. The CDR3 is 17 amino acids. The V segment lost 4 bases and the J segment 5 bases; nucleotides outside the gene matches: 11. CDR1 SEHNR and CDR2 FQNEAQ come from the germline V gene (reference sequence). The CDR3 DNA reads as TGTGCCAGCAGCTCCATGATACTAGCGGGGAGGGACAATGAGCAGTTCTTC. It specifies CASSSMILAGRDNEQFF.

This sequence joins TRBV18 and TRBJ2-3; 8 bases align to TRBD2. This CDR3 has 15 residues. CDR1 and CDR2 (germline): KGHSH, LQKENI. Trimming at V came to 3 bases and at J to 3 bases, leaving 5 bases not matched to a gene. The CDR3 sequence is CASSPLAGKTDTQYF. CDR3 sequence (DNA): TGTGCCAGCTCACCCTTAGCGGGAAAGACAGATACGCAGTATTTT.

On this clone itself: The junction departs from the called germline gene at one end, perhaps through a read error. The chain uses TRBV7-7 and TRBJ2-5, with 8 bases that match TRBD2. CDR1 and CDR2 from the germline V gene are SSHAT and FNYEAQ (reference sequence). The CDR3 is made up of 15 amino acids. CDR3 sequence: CASSLGGGPQETQYF. CDR3 sequence (DNA): TGTGCTAGCAGCTTGGGCGGGGGGCCTCAAGAGACCCAGTACTTC.

This chain links TRBV11-2 with TRBJ2-2, with D possibly matching TRBD1 (6 bases). Trimming took off 4 bases at V and 6 bases at J, with 9 bases between the two ends. The CDR3 runs to 13 residues. CDR1 SGHAT and CDR2 FQNNGV come from the germline V gene. The CDR3 region has the DNA TGTGCCAGCAGCTCATACAGGGCCGGGGAGCTGTTTTTT. Protein sequence: CASSSYRAGELFF.

V is TRBV5-1 and J is TRBJ2-5; perhaps TRBD2 as D (6 bases). The germline CDR1 and CDR2 sequences are SGHRS and YFSETQ. CDR3 length equals 16 residues. V lost 0 bases, J lost 5 bases, and 17 bases lay in between. CDR3 loop: CASSLGGAPGGETQYF. The DNA of the CDR3 is TGCGCCAGCAGCTTGGGCGGGGCACCCGGAGGGGAGACCCAGTACTTC.

The chain is built from TRBV19 and TRBJ1-2; possible D gene TRBD1, 6 bases. Germline-derived CDR1 and CDR2 are LNHDA and SQIVND (reference sequence). CDR3 length equals 13 residues. V was pared by 5 bases and J by 5 bases, with 12 bases between. The chain's CDR3 is CASSVRQEYGYTF. The CDR3, as DNA: TGTGCCAGTAGTGTGAGACAGGAATATGGCTACACCTTC. The complete variable domain, with remaining parts taken from reference TRBV19 and TRBJ1-2, reads DGGITQSPKYLFRKEGQNVTLSCEQNLNHDAMYWYRQDPGQGLRLIYYSQIVNDFQKGDIAEGYSVSREKKESFPLTVTSAQKNPTAFYLCASSVRQEYGYTFGSGTRLTVV.

The CDR3 protein is CASSQVTGTYGYTF. Written as DNA, the CDR3 is TGCGCCAGCAGCCAAGTGACAGGGACCTATGGCTACACCTTC. The V call is TRBV4-1, the J call TRBJ1-2; 7 positions agree with TRBD1. The trim removed 1 base at V and 4 bases at J, leaving 3 bases unmatched. There are 14 residues in the CDR3. Germline assignment: CDR1 MGHRA and CDR2 YSYEKL.

Regarding this clone: This specimen includes other DNA sequences encoding the same CDR3. This chain links TRBV3-1 (or the pseudogene TRBV3-2) with TRBJ2-1, with 11 bases fitting TRBD2. This CDR3 comprises 15 residues. V dropped 5 bases and J dropped 4; count of bases not matched to a gene: 4. Germline CDR1 reads LGHDT; CDR2 reads YNNKEL (reference sequence). The chain's CDR3 is CASSSGLAGYNEQFF. Here the CDR3 DNA reads TGTGCCAGCAGCAGTGGACTAGCGGGTTACAATGAGCAGTTCTTC.

V is TRBV7-9 and J is TRBJ1-1, with D unresolved. Germline V lookup: CDR1 SEHNR, CDR2 FQNEAQ (reference sequence). The CDR3 consists of 12 residues. Trimming left V 4 bases short and J 0 bases short, with 3 bases between. In DNA, the CDR3 is TGTGCCAGCAGCTACTTGAACACTGAAGCTTTCTTT. Translated, it gives CASSYLNTEAFF.

V usage is TRBV4-3 and J usage is TRBJ1-4; D call uncertain. V shed 5 bases and J shed 0 bases, with 7 bases lying between them. Per germline, CDR1 LGHNA and CDR2 YSLEER. The CDR3 is 14 amino acids. CDR3 bases: TGCGCCAGCAGCACGGGAGCAACTAATGAAAAACTGTTTTTT. This sequence encodes CASSTGATNEKLFF.

The chain uses TRBV28 and TRBJ2-1; 7 bases match TRBD2. V was pared by 5 bases and J by 5 bases, with 6 bases of the junction left unmatched. The CDR3 is made up of 14 amino acids. Germline values: CDR1 MDHEN, CDR2 SYDVKM. The CDR3, as DNA: TGTGCCAGCAGTACGGGACTATTAAACAATGAGCAGTTCTTC. Residues: CASSTGLLNNEQFF.

This clone was observed once. The chain joins TRBV5-1 to TRBJ2-7; possible D gene TRBD1, 6 bases. The CDR3 sequence is 14 residues long. The germline V and J ends were trimmed by 0 bases and 7 bases, with 14 bases remaining between them. In germline, CDR1 is SGHRS, CDR2 YFSETQ. The CDR3 DNA reads TGCGCCAGCAGCTTGGGAACAGGGTCGAGGGAGCAGTACTTC. Its protein is CASSLGTGSREQYF.

This sequence joins TRBV4-2 and TRBJ2-6, with D unresolved. The germline V gene encodes CDR1 LGHNA and CDR2 YNFKEQ. V was cut by 0 bases and J by 4 bases, with 4 bases left in between. The CDR3 runs 14 residues. The CDR3 is CASSQDSGANVLTF. The CDR3 DNA is TGTGCCAGCAGCCAAGATTCAGGGGCCAACGTCCTGACTTTC.

CDR3 loop: CASRSLGQGRFYTEAFF. The DNA of the CDR3 is TGTGCCAGTAGATCCCTGGGACAGGGCAGGTTTTACACTGAAGCTTTCTTT. V usage is TRBV19 and J usage is TRBJ1-1, with 9 nucleotides matching TRBD1. V lost 6 bases and J lost 3; bases outside the gene matches: 14. CDR3 length: 17 amino acids. Germline lookup yields CDR1 LNHDA and CDR2 SQIVND (reference sequence).

This chain connects TRBV29-1 to TRBJ1-2; possible D gene TRBD1, 5 bases. The CDR3 consists of 11 residues. The V end was cut by 3 bases, the J end by 8 bases, with 10 bases between. Per the germline V gene, CDR1 is SQVTM and CDR2 is ANQGSEA. CDR3 sequence reads: CSVEGRVGYTF. CDR3 sequence (DNA): TGCAGCGTTGAGGGCAGGGTGGGCTACACCTTC.

The rearrangement joins TRBV10-1 to TRBJ1-5; 7 bases map to TRBD1. There are 15 residues in the CDR3. Unmatched junction bases numbered 5, after V lost 6 bases and J lost 0 bases. The germline V gene has CDR1 WNHNN and CDR2 SYGVQD (reference sequence). The CDR3, as DNA: TGCGCCAGCAGGGTTCGGGACAGTAGCAATCAGCCCCAGCATTTT. Its translation: CASRVRDSSNQPQHF.

The CDR3 spells CASSLGAGANNEQFF. The DNA for the CDR3 is TGTGCCAGCAGCTTAGGAGCGGGAGCAAACAATGAGCAGTTCTTC. The chain employs TRBV5-8 and TRBJ2-1; TRBD2 matches at 8 bases. Per germline, CDR1 SGHTS and CDR2 YDEGEE. The V gene end was trimmed by 2 bases and the J gene end by 5 bases; junction bases not matched to a gene: 6. This CDR3 region has 15 residues.

Worth noting for this clone: At one of its ends the junction is not consistent with the germline gene, which may arise from a read error. The chain recombines TRBV7-7 with TRBJ1-2, with 7 bases matching TRBD1. The CDR3 length is 17 residues. Germline CDR1 reads SSHAT; CDR2 reads FNYEAQ (reference sequence). The CDR3 region is CASSLAATGETNYGYTF. The CDR3 nucleotides read TGTGCTAGCAGCTTAGCCGCAACAGGGGAAACTAACTATGGCTACACCTTC. The full variable domain, in which reference TRBV7-7 and TRBJ1-2 provide the parts outside the CDR3, is GAGVSQSPRYKVTKRGQDVTLRCDPISSHATLYWYQQALGQGPEFLTYFNYEAQPDKSGLPSDRFSAERPEGSISTLTIQRTEQRDSAMYRCASSLAATGETNYGYTFGSGTRLTVV.

This clone appeared a few times. V usage is TRBV5-1 and J usage is TRBJ2-3; D might be TRBD1 (6 bases). V was shortened by 4 bases and J by 4 bases, with 19 bases between the two germline ends. There are 16 residues in the CDR3. Germline lookup yields CDR1 SGHRS and CDR2 YFSETQ. The DNA of the CDR3 is TGCGCCAGCAGCCAACAGGGTCGAGGAGGCCCAGATACGCAGTATTTT. Translating it yields CASSQQGRGGPDTQYF.

This clone was observed a handful of times. Other DNA sequences from this sample encode an identical CDR3 as well. DNA of the CDR3: TGTGCCAGCAGCCTGAGGGACAGCGAAGCTTTCTTT. Protein product: CASSLRDSEAFF. The gene calls are TRBV11-2 and TRBJ1-1; 7 bases match TRBD1. In germline, CDR1 is SGHAT, CDR2 FQNNGV. V gave up 5 bases and J gave up 8 bases; unmatched junction bases: 5. The length of the CDR3 is 12 residues. The full variable domain, rest sourced from reference TRBV11-2 and TRBJ1-1, is EAGVAQSPRYKIIEKRQSVAFWCNPISGHATLYWYQQILGQGPKLLIQFQNNGVVDDSQLPKDRFSAERLKGVDSTLKIQPAKLEDSAVYLCASSLRDSEAFFGQGTRLTVV.

The gene calls are TRBV4-3 and TRBJ2-2; TRBD2 agrees at 9 bases. The CDR3 is made up of 14 amino acids. J was trimmed by 5 bases and V by 4 bases; bases with no gene match: 2. CDR1 and CDR2 (germline): LGHNA, YSLEER. CDR3 loop: CASSRAGGTGELFF. Here the CDR3 DNA reads TGCGCCAGCAGCCGGGCGGGAGGGACCGGGGAGCTGTTTTTT.

The V gene is TRBV6-5, the J gene TRBJ1-2; 7 bases are a match to TRBD1. This CDR3 has 14 amino acids. V lost 6 bases and J lost 4; bases outside the gene matches: 8. Per the germline V gene, CDR1 is MNHEY and CDR2 is SVGAGI. The CDR3 spells CASSYDGTVYGYTF. CDR3 coding DNA: TGTGCCAGCAGCTATGACGGGACAGTCTATGGCTACACCTTC.

This chain connects TRBV5-1 to TRBJ2-3, with TRBD2 as a possible D gene (6 bases). The germline V gene encodes CDR1 SGHRS and CDR2 YFSETQ. V was shortened by 6 bases and J by 2 bases, with 13 bases between the two germline ends. This CDR3 region has 14 residues. In nucleotides, the CDR3 is TGCGCCAGCAAGGCGGGGCCCCTCACAGATACGCAGTATTTT. Translation: CASKAGPLTDTQYF. Looking up the rest from reference TRBV5-1 and TRBJ2-3 gives the full variable domain: KAGVTQTPRYLIKTRGQQVTLSCSPISGHRSVSWYQQTPGQGLQFLFEYFSETQRNKGNFPGRFSGRQFSNSRSEMNVSTLELGDSALYLCASKAGPLTDTQYFGPGTRLTVL.

V and J are TRBV28 and TRBJ1-1; D unclear. Trimming pared 5 bases from V and 4 bases from J, leaving 11 bases between. The CDR3 is 13 amino acids. From germline, CDR1 is MDHEN and CDR2 SYDVKM. In DNA form, the CDR3 reads TGTGCCAGCAGTCCCCCGGGTGGCACTGAAGCTTTCTTT. This encodes CASSPPGGTEAFF.

V usage is TRBV21-1 and J usage is TRBJ1-5; TRBD1, the table's D call, lacks a check against the DNA. TRBV21-1 is deemed a pseudogene. The CDR3 contains 16 residues. The CDR3 DNA is TGTGCCAGCAGCAAATCCGGACAGGGGACCGGTCAGCCCCAGCATTTT. It encodes CASSKSGQGTGQPQHF.

The chain recombines TRBV5-1 with TRBJ1-1; D not resolved. Germline-derived CDR1 and CDR2 are SGHRS and YFSETQ. V was pared by 1 base and J by 1 base, with 11 bases between. This CDR3 is built from 15 residues. CDR3 sequence: CASSLTPSSNTEAFF. DNA for the CDR3: TGCGCCAGCAGCTTGACACCATCCTCGAACACTGAAGCTTTCTTT.

This clone occurred a few times. This chain links TRBV7-3 with TRBJ1-3; no clear D. Trimming shortened V by 7 bases and J by 0 bases, and 13 bases separated the two germline ends. This CDR3 has 15 amino acids. Per the germline V gene, CDR1 is SGHTA and CDR2 is FQGTGA. In nucleotides, the CDR3 is TGTGCCAGCAACCCAACGTGCGACTCTGGAAACACCATATATTTT. Its translation is CASNPTCDSGNTIYF.

This chain links TRBV9 with TRBJ2-1; TRBD1 aligns across 9 bases. Germline loops: CDR1 SGDLS, CDR2 YYNGEE. V lost 0 bases and J lost 8; bases outside the gene matches: 9. The CDR3 is 16 residues long. The CDR3 DNA sequence: TGTGCCAGCAGCGTAGCTGGGACAGGGAATTTGCATGAGCAGTTCTTC. Amino acid sequence: CASSVAGTGNLHEQFF.

This chain uses TRBV9 with TRBJ2-2, with 8 bases identical to TRBD2. CDR3 length: 14 amino acids. CDR1 and CDR2 from the germline V gene are SGDLS and YYNGEE. J was trimmed by 5 bases and V by 2 bases; bases with no gene match: 2. CDR3 DNA: TGTGCCAGCAGCGTGGCGGGGGGAACCGGGGAGCTGTTTTTT. Translating it yields CASSVAGGTGELFF.

V gene TRBV5-4 combines with J gene TRBJ1-1; D is perhaps TRBD1 (5 bases). The V gene's germline CDR1 is SGHNT and CDR2 YYREEE (reference sequence). Trimming removed 5 bases from V and 1 base from J, with 9 bases in between. This CDR3 has 13 amino acids. The DNA for the CDR3 is TGTGCCAGCAGAACAGGACGGAACACTGAAGCTTTCTTT. The encoded protein is CASRTGRNTEAFF.